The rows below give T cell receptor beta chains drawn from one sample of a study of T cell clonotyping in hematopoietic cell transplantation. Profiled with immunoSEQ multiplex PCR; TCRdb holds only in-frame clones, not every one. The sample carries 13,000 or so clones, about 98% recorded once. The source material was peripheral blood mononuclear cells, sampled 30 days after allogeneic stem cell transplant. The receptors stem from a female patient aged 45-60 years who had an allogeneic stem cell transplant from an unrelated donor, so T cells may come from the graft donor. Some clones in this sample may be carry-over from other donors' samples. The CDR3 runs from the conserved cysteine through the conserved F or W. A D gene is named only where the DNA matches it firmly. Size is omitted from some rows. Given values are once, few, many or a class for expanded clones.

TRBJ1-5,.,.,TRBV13,CASSLGLRGWPQHF,TGTGCCAGCAGCTTAGGGCTAAGGGGATGGCCCCAGCATTTT
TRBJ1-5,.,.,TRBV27,CASSLKQPQHF,TGTGCCAGCAGTTTAAAACAGCCCCAGCATTTT
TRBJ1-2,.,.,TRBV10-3,CAISVEGIYGYTF,TGTGCCATCAGTGTTGAGGGGATCTATGGCTACACCTTC
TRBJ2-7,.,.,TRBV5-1,CASSFDGGSYEQYF,TGCGCCAGCAGCTTTGACGGGGGTTCCTACGAGCAGTACTTC
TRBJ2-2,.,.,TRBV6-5,CASSYSLYGSGELFF,TGTGCCAGCAGTTACTCGTTATACGGCTCCGGGGAGCTGTTTTTT
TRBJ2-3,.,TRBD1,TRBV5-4,CASRLDRGYTDTQYF,TGTGCCAGCAGATTAGACAGGGGTTACACAGATACGCAGTATTTT
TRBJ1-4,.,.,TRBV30,CAWRTRITEKLFF,TGTGCCTGGCGGACCAGAATAACTGAAAAACTGTTTTTT
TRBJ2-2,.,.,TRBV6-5,CASNRGPGTELFF,TGTGCCAGCAATCGGGGTCCGGGGACAGAGCTGTTTTTT
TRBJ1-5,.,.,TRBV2,CASRGQTQPQHF,TGTGCCAGCAGGGGACAAACGCAGCCCCAGCATTTT
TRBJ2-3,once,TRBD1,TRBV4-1,CASSQDVGQGTDTQYF,TGCGCCAGCAGCCAGGATGTGGGACAGGGGACAGATACGCAGTATTTT
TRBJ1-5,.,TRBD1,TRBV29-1,CSVGLGTGNDQPQHF,TGCAGCGTTGGACTCGGGACAGGGAACGATCAGCCCCAGCATTTT
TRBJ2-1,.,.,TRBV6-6,CASSYFPDFYNEQFF,TGTGCCAGCAGTTATTTCCCCGATTTTTACAATGAGCAGTTCTTC
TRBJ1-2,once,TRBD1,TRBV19,CASSIPSGGNYGYTF,TGTGCCAGTAGTATTCCGTCAGGGGGGAACTATGGCTACACCTTC
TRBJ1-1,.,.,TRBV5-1,CASTSPEAFF,TGCGCCAGCACGAGCCCAGAAGCTTTCTTT
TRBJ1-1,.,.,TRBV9,CASSVLGNTEAFF,TGTGCCAGCAGCGTATTGGGGAACACTGAAGCTTTCTTT
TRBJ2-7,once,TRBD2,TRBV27,CASSLYSGGEYEQYF,TGTGCCAGCAGTTTATACAGCGGGGGGGAATACGAGCAGTACTTC
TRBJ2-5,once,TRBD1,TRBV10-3,CAIRETGRGETQYF,TGTGCCATCAGAGAGACAGGGCGAGGAGAGACCCAGTACTTC
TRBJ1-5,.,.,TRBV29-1,CSVAWGQTNQPQHF,TGCAGCGTCGCCTGGGGGCAAACCAATCAGCCCCAGCATTTT
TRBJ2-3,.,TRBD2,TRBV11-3,CASSLGSLAGGFTDTQYF,TGTGCCAGCAGCTTAGGTTCCCTAGCGGGGGGATTCACAGATACGCAGTATTTT
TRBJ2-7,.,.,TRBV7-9,CASSLTAGTYEQYF,TGTGCCAGCAGCTTAACGGCGGGGACCTACGAGCAGTACTTC
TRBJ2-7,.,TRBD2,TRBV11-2,CASRGIAGPRRYF,TGTGCCAGCCGCGGGATAGCGGGGCCCCGGAGGTACTTC
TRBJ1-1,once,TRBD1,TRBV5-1,CASSTGDSGFEAFF,TGCGCCAGCAGCACTGGGGACAGCGGTTTTGAAGCTTTCTTT
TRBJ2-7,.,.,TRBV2,CASSMKYMSSYEQYF,TGTGCCAGCAGCATGAAATACATGTCGAGCTACGAGCAGTACTTC
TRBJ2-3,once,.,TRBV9,CASSVGRDTQYF,TGTGCCAGCAGCGTAGGGCGGGATACGCAGTATTTT
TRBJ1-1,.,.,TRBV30,CAWSWGNTEAFF,TGTGCCTGGAGTTGGGGTAACACTGAAGCTTTCTTT
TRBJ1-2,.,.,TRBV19,CASPGVGYTF,TGTGCCAGCCCAGGGGTTGGCTACACCTTC
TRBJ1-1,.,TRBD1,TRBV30,CALHRGAGTEAFF,TGTGCCTTGCACAGGGGGGCCGGCACTGAAGCTTTCTTT
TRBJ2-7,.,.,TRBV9,CASSPGPTYEQYF,TGTGCCAGCAGCCCAGGACCGACCTACGAGCAGTACTTC
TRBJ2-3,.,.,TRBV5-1,CASSLGGGATSTDTQYF,TGCGCCAGCAGCTTGGGAGGGGGGGCTACTAGCACAGATACGCAGTATTTT
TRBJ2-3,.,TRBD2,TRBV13,CASSPRTRSNTQYF,TGTGCCAGCAGCCCCCGGACTAGATCCAATACGCAGTATTTT